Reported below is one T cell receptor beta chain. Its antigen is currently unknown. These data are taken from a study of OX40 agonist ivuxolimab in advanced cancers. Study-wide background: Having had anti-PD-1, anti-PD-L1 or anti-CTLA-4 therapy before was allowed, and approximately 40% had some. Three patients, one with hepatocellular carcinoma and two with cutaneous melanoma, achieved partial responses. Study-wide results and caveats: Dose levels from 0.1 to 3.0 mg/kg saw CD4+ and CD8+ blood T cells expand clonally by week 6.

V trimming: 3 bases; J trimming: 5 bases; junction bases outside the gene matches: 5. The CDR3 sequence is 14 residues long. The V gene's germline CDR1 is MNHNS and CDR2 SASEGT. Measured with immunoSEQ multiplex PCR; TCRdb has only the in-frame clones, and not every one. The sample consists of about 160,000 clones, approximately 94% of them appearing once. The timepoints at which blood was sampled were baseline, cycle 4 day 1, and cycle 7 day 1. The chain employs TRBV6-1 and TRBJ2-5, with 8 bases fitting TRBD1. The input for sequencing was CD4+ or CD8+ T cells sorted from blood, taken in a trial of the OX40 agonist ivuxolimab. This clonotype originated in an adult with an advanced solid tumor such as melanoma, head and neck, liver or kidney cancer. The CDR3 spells CASSDRGLGETQYF. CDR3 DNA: TGTGCCAGCAGTGACAGGGGGCTCGGGGAGACCCAGTACTTC.